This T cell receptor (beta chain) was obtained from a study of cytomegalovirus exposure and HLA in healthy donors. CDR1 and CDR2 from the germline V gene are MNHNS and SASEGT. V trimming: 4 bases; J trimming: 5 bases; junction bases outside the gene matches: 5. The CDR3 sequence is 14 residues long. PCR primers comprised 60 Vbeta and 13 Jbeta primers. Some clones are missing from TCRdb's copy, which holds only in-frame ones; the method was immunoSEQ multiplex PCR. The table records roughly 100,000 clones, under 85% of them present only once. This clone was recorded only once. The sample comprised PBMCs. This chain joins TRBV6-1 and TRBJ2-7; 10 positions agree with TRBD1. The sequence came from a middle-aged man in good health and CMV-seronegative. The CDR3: CASSGGQGRNEQYF. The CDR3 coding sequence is TGTGCCAGCAGTGGGGGACAGGGGAGGAACGAGCAGTACTTC.